The 23 T cell receptor beta chains below were found in one sample sequenced in a study of T cells expressing NK-cell markers. With the 5' RACE reads reprocessed, TCRdb shows one record per CDR3 protein and no DNA. Recorded for this sample: some 410,000 distinct CDR3 sequences. The sample comprised blood T cells: a sorted CD56 or NKG2C T cell subset, CD4+ or CD8+ T cells, or bulk PBMC T cells (not recorded which). The source is a woman aged 18-70 years in good health.

The genes are TRBV20-1 and TRBJ1-1. Per the germline V gene, CDR1 is DFQATT and CDR2 is SNEGSKA (reference sequence). The CDR3 covers 14 residues. The CDR3 sequence: CSARDHRGRTEAFF.

This chain connects TRBV3-1 to TRBJ2-3; the TCRdb call, TRBD1, lacks DNA for checking. This CDR3 contains 16 residues. Germline V lookup: CDR1 LGHDT, CDR2 YNNKEL (reference sequence). CDR3 protein: CASSQGRGEFTDTQYF.

The CDR3 spells CSVDGSSEPRGGETQYF. The V and J genes are TRBV29-1 and TRBJ2-5; TCRdb's D call, TRBD2, is unchecked because there is no DNA. Germline loops: CDR1 SQVTM, CDR2 ANQGSEA. The CDR3 consists of 17 residues.

The J gene is TRBJ2-2, the V gene TRBV6-1; TCRdb selects TRBD1, and the lack of DNA leaves this call unchecked. The V gene's germline CDR1 is MNHNS and CDR2 SASEGT. The CDR3 is 17 residues long. CDR3 protein: CASSDWGGQGDTGELFF.

Here the CDR3 reads CASSNLAEQETQYF. The V and J genes are TRBV27 and TRBJ2-5; TCRdb picks TRBD2, but there is no DNA to check that call. The CDR3 spans 14 residues. Germline V gene sequence: CDR1 MNHEY, CDR2 SMNVEV (reference sequence).

This rearrangement joins TRBV4-3 to TRBJ2-1; the D call from TCRdb, TRBD2, cannot be confirmed without DNA. Germline CDR1 reads LGHNA; CDR2 reads YSLEER. CDR3 length: 18 residues. The CDR3 sequence is CASSQDEGLADSYNEQFF.

This chain links TRBV20-1 with TRBJ1-2. The CDR3 length is 14 residues. Germline V gives CDR1 DFQATT, CDR2 SNEGSKA (reference sequence). The CDR3 protein is CSASPMRANYGYTF.

V is TRBV3-1 and J is TRBJ1-4. CDR3 length: 15 amino acids. The V gene's germline CDR1 is LGHDT and CDR2 YNNKEL (reference sequence). The CDR3 region is CASSQDGRYNEKLFF.

V gene TRBV6-2 or TRBV6-3 combines with J gene TRBJ2-5; TCRdb proposes TRBD2, but this gene call is untestable without DNA. This CDR3 contains 16 residues. The germline CDR1 and CDR2 sequences are MNHEY and SVGEGT. This CDR3 reads CASSYQPPLSGETQYF.

The chain carries TRBV2 and TRBJ2-1; without DNA, the TCRdb call of TRBD2 cannot be checked. The germline V gene has CDR1 SNHLY and CDR2 FYNNEI. The CDR3 spans 16 residues. CDR3: CASSDRLAVTYNEQFF.

The rearrangement links TRBV6-5 to TRBJ2-7. The CDR3 is made up of 14 amino acids. Looked up from germline, CDR1 is MNHEY and CDR2 is SVGAGI. The CDR3 region is CASSYSGDYYEQYF.

The V and J genes are TRBV7-2 and TRBJ1-1; without DNA, the TCRdb call of TRBD1 cannot be checked. CDR3 size: 15 residues. Germline lookup yields CDR1 SGHTA and CDR2 FQGNSA. CDR3 protein: CASSLARGQGTEAFF. Full variable domain (outside the CDR3, taken from reference TRBV7-2 and TRBJ1-1): GAGVSQSPSNKVTEKGKDVELRCDPISGHTALYWYRQSLGQGLEFLIYFQGNSAPDKSGLPSDRFSAERTGGSVSTLTIQRTQQEDSAVYLCASSLARGQGTEAFFGQGTRLTVV.

The chain couples TRBV3-1 to TRBJ2-1. In germline, CDR1 is LGHDT, CDR2 YNNKEL (reference sequence). The CDR3 runs 17 residues. CDR3 amino acids: CASSQDEGRSGWNEQFF.

This chain links TRBV7-9 with TRBJ2-7. The CDR3 is made up of 14 amino acids. In germline, CDR1 is SEHNR, CDR2 FQNEAQ (reference sequence). The CDR3 spells CASSLVNRPYEQYF. The variable domain in full, with the rest retrieved from reference TRBV7-9 and TRBJ2-7, is DTGVSQNPRHKITKRGQNVTFRCDPISEHNRLYWYRQTLGQGPEFLTYFQNEAQLEKSRLLSDRFSAERPKGSFSTLEIQRTEQGDSAMYLCASSLVNRPYEQYFGPGTRLTVT.

The chain links TRBV29-1 to TRBJ2-5; TCRdb gives TRBD2 as the D gene, but with no DNA this cannot be confirmed. This CDR3 is 12 amino acids long. Germline values: CDR1 SQVTM, CDR2 ANQGSEA. The CDR3 spells CSVVGGAETQYF. Filled out from reference TRBV29-1 and TRBJ2-5, the complete variable domain reads SAVISQKPSRDICQRGTSLTIQCQVDSQVTMMFWYRQQPGQSLTLIATANQGSEATYESGFVIDKFPISRPNLTFSTLTVSNMSPEDSSIYLCSVVGGAETQYFGPGTRLLVL.

This chain links TRBV10-2 with TRBJ2-2; TCRdb returns TRBD1, unconfirmable since there is no DNA. The CDR3 sequence is 19 residues long. Germline V gene sequence: CDR1 WSHSY, CDR2 SAAADI. The CDR3 is CASSEFVGPGRGATGELFF.

The chain couples TRBV27 to TRBJ1-2; the D call of TRBD1 rests on TCRdb alone, since no DNA is present to check it. Germline CDR1 MNHEY, CDR2 SMNVEV (reference sequence). The CDR3 is 19 amino acids. The chain's CDR3 is CASSLSPIGGPGGDYGYTF.

The J gene is TRBJ1-2, the V gene TRBV6-1; TCRdb's assignment of TRBD1 cannot be checked, as there is no DNA. The length of the CDR3 is 14 residues. The germline gives CDR1 MNHNS, CDR2 SASEGT. The CDR3 loop reads CASSAKAGVPSYTF.

This chain joins TRBV5-6 and TRBJ2-5; TCRdb lists TRBD1, though no DNA is available to test this call. In germline, CDR1 is SGHDT, CDR2 YYEEEE. This CDR3 spans 14 amino acids. CDR3: CASRGRGSTETQYF.

The chain has TRBV30 and TRBJ2-1. The CDR3 loop spans 16 amino acids. The V gene's germline CDR1 is GTSNPN and CDR2 SVGIG (reference sequence). The CDR3 region is CAWSSETATYYNEQFF.

The chain couples TRBV5-1 to TRBJ2-1. The CDR3 contains 14 residues. CDR1 and CDR2 from the germline V gene are SGHRS and YFSETQ. Here the CDR3 reads CASSLNVGANEQFF.

The chain combines TRBV6-2 or TRBV6-3 with TRBJ2-5; TCRdb proposes TRBD2, but this gene call is untestable without DNA. This CDR3 comprises 13 residues. Germline values: CDR1 MNHEY, CDR2 SVGEGT. CDR3 loop: CASSGTPQETQYF.

The CDR3 sequence is CASSPTGGEETQYF. The chain is built from TRBV6-1 and TRBJ2-5; TCRdb proposes TRBD1, but this gene call is untestable without DNA. CDR1 MNHNS and CDR2 SASEGT come from the germline V gene. The CDR3 runs 14 residues.